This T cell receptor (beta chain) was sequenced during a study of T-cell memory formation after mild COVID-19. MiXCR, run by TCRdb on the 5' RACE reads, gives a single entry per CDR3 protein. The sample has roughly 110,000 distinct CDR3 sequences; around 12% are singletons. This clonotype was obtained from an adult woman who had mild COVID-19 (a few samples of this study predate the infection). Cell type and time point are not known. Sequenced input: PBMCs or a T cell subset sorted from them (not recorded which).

In DNA form, the CDR3 reads TGTGCCAGCAGCTTAAAGGAACCCCCCTACAATGAGCAGTTCTTC. Its translation is CASSLKEPPYNEQFF. The V call is TRBV7-9, the J call TRBJ2-1; unclear D gene. Looked up from germline, CDR1 is SEHNR and CDR2 is FQNEAQ (reference sequence). The CDR3 contains 15 residues. Trimming removed 2 bases at V and 2 bases at J, with 10 bases between.